These 23 T cell receptor beta chains were all obtained from the same sample, sequenced in a study of T cell responses to AZD1222 COVID-19 vaccine. Sequencing used immunoSEQ multiplex PCR; TCRdb keeps in-frame clones, though not all of them. The sample includes roughly 170,000 clones, around 94% of them seen just once. Here the sequenced sample was peripheral blood, taken 28 days after the second AZD1222 dose. These receptors were taken from an adult who received the AZD1222 COVID-19 vaccine.

This chain joins TRBV28 and TRBJ1-5; 9 bases line up with TRBD1. V gave up 10 bases and J gave up 5 bases; unmatched junction bases: 6. The CDR3 extends over 13 amino acids. Germline V gene lookup returns CDR1 MDHEN and CDR2 SYDVKM. CDR3 region: CATLTGGDQPQHF. The CDR3 nucleotides are TGTGCCACGTTAACAGGGGGCGATCAGCCCCAGCATTTT.

This clone was detected once. The J gene is TRBJ1-5, the V gene TRBV28; D unclear. Trimming cost V 6 bases and J 2 bases, with 14 bases left between them. Germline V gene lookup returns CDR1 MDHEN and CDR2 SYDVKM. This CDR3 is built from 15 residues. CDR3 bases: TGTGCCAGCAGGGGCGCGGGTAGGCGCAATCAGCCCCAGCATTTT. Its protein product is CASRGAGRRNQPQHF.

The rearrangement links TRBV7-2 to TRBJ1-1; D uncertain. The V gene lost 2 bases and the J gene lost 5 bases, with 3 bases spanning the gap. There are 11 residues in the CDR3. The germline V gene encodes CDR1 SGHTA and CDR2 FQGNSA. The CDR3 coding sequence is TGTGCCAGCAGCTTAATAACTGAAGCTTTCTTT. It specifies CASSLITEAFF. Complete variable domain (other parts from reference TRBV7-2 and TRBJ1-1): GAGVSQSPSNKVTEKGKDVELRCDPISGHTALYWYRQSLGQGLEFLIYFQGNSAPDKSGLPSDRFSAERTGGSVSTLTIQRTQQEDSAVYLCASSLITEAFFGQGTRLTVV.

The rearrangement joins TRBV2 to TRBJ1-2; 8 bases line up with TRBD1. This CDR3 region has 14 residues. Germline V gene lookup returns CDR1 SNHLY and CDR2 FYNNEI. Losses at the gene ends were 6 bases for V and 2 bases for J; bases not matched to a gene: 5. CDR3: CASSRQGTNYGYTF. The CDR3 DNA reads TGTGCCAGCAGCCGACAGGGGACGAACTATGGCTACACCTTC.

The chain is built from TRBV20-1 and TRBJ2-1; 13 nucleotides align to TRBD2. Unmatched junction bases numbered 13, after V lost 3 bases and J lost 8 bases. From germline, CDR1 is DFQATT and CDR2 SNEGSKA (reference sequence). The CDR3 sequence is 17 residues long. The CDR3 protein is CSASTLRTSGRGYEQFF. CDR3 sequence (DNA): TGCAGTGCTAGTACCCTTAGGACTAGCGGGAGAGGGTATGAGCAGTTCTTC.

This clone occurred a few times. The gene calls are TRBV5-6 and TRBJ2-7; 8 nucleotides agree with TRBD1. The CDR3 consists of 13 residues. From germline, CDR1 is SGHDT and CDR2 YYEEEE. Germline trimming cut 4 bases from V and 6 bases from J; bases unmatched to any gene: 6. Here the CDR3 reads CASSQSGGGEQYF. The CDR3 DNA follows: TGTGCCAGCAGCCAATCAGGGGGCGGCGAGCAGTACTTC.

The chain uses TRBV11-3 and TRBJ1-3, with D maybe TRBD1 (5 bases). In germline, CDR1 is SGHNT, CDR2 YENEEA. This CDR3 region has 14 residues. Trimming left V 5 bases short and J 1 base short, with 9 bases between. CDR3 coding DNA: TGTGCCAGCAGCCGGGACTTTTCTGGAAACACCATATATTTT. Its translation: CASSRDFSGNTIYF.

The chain is built from TRBV6-1 and TRBJ2-1; D is possibly TRBD1 (6 bases). V lost 2 bases to trimming and J lost 3 bases, with 11 bases between them. This CDR3 is built from 15 residues. The germline V gene has CDR1 MNHNS and CDR2 SASEGT. CDR3 nucleotide sequence: TGTGCCAGCAGTGAAATTAGGGGGTACTACAATGAGCAGTTCTTC. Its protein product is CASSEIRGYYNEQFF.

This clone appeared a few times. V is TRBV19 and J is TRBJ1-1, with 8 bases matching TRBD1. The CDR3 spans 13 residues. Germline-derived CDR1 and CDR2 are LNHDA and SQIVND (reference sequence). V lost 11 bases to trimming and J lost 3 bases; unmatched junction nucleotides: 8. CDR3 amino acids: CASLDRVHTEAFF. The CDR3 coding sequence is TGTGCCTCCCTGGACAGGGTCCACACTGAAGCTTTCTTT.

V is TRBV5-1 and J is TRBJ1-1, with a tentative D call TRBD1 (5 bases). The CDR3 length is 14 residues. The ends were cut back, 0 bases at V and 4 bases at J, with 10 bases in the middle. Germline V gene lookup returns CDR1 SGHRS and CDR2 YFSETQ. In DNA, the CDR3 is TGCGCCAGCAGCTTGGAGGGGTTGAGCACTGAAGCTTTCTTT. It specifies CASSLEGLSTEAFF.

This rearrangement joins TRBV27 to TRBJ1-1, with D possibly TRBD1 on 5 matching bases. Germline assignment: CDR1 MNHEY and CDR2 SMNVEV (reference sequence). CDR3 length: 15 residues. The V end lost 2 bases, the J end lost 4 bases, and 14 bases lay between the germline ends. CDR3 amino acids: CASSLSLPGGTEAFF. The CDR3 DNA reads TGTGCCAGCAGTTTAAGTCTTCCCGGGGGCACTGAAGCTTTCTTT.

J is TRBJ2-7 and V is TRBV5-1; 11 nucleotides line up with TRBD2. CDR1 and CDR2 from the germline V gene are SGHRS and YFSETQ. V dropped 3 bases and J dropped 0; count of bases not matched to a gene: 23. CDR3 size: 22 residues. The CDR3 sequence: CASSSVPGQGSTGTSGSYEQYF. The CDR3, as DNA: TGCGCCAGCAGCTCCGTCCCGGGACAGGGATCAACCGGGACTAGCGGCTCCTACGAGCAGTACTTC.

CDR3 amino acids: CASSSDSPGHRTDTQYF. For the CDR3, the DNA is TGTGCCAGCAGTTCAGACTCTCCGGGACACCGCACAGATACGCAGTATTTT. The chain recombines TRBV28 with TRBJ2-3, with D possibly being TRBD1 (6 bases). This CDR3 is built from 17 residues. Germline V gene lookup returns CDR1 MDHEN and CDR2 SYDVKM. V was trimmed by 4 bases and J by 1 base, leaving 18 bases between them.

The V call is TRBV7-3, the J call TRBJ2-3; a possible D gene is TRBD2 (6 bases). CDR1 is SGHTA, CDR2 FQGTGA, per germline. The CDR3 is made up of 14 amino acids. Trimming removed 5 bases from V and 0 bases from J, with 9 bases in between. In DNA, the CDR3 is TGTGCCAGCAGCCGGGGGACGAGCACAGATACGCAGTATTTT. Encoded protein: CASSRGTSTDTQYF. Full variable domain (rest looked up from reference TRBV7-3 and TRBJ2-3): GAGVSQTPSNKVTEKGKYVELRCDPISGHTALYWYRQSLGQGPEFLIYFQGTGAADDSGLPNDRFFAVRPEGSVSTLKIQRTERGDSAVYLCASSRGTSTDTQYFGPGTRLTVL.

V gene TRBV5-4 combines with J gene TRBJ1-1; TRBD1 agrees at 11 bases. Germline trimming cut 2 bases from V and 4 bases from J; bases unmatched to any gene: 1. In germline, CDR1 is SGHNT, CDR2 YYREEE (reference sequence). This CDR3 has 14 residues. The CDR3 DNA follows: TGTGCCAGCAGCTTAGGACAGGGGGCCACTGAAGCTTTCTTT. This encodes CASSLGQGATEAFF.

The rearrangement uses TRBV4-3 and TRBJ1-3, with D perhaps TRBD1 (5 bases). CDR3 length equals 15 residues. V lost 0 bases and J lost 9, with 15 bases in between. Germline V CDR1 and CDR2: LGHNA, YSLEER. CDR3: CASSQDNHPGPTIYF. CDR3 DNA sequence: TGCGCCAGCAGCCAAGATAATCATCCAGGGCCCACCATATATTTT.

This clone was seen just once. The genes are TRBV19 and TRBJ1-1, with 9 bases that match TRBD1. Looked up from germline, CDR1 is LNHDA and CDR2 is SQIVND (reference sequence). Losses at the gene ends were 4 bases for V and 6 bases for J; bases not matched to a gene: 6. The CDR3 has 14 amino acids. The CDR3 sequence: CASSNRDRESEAFF. CDR3 coding DNA: TGTGCCAGTAGTAACCGGGACAGGGAGTCTGAAGCTTTCTTT.

This chain links TRBV11-2 with TRBJ2-7; TRBD2 matches 7 bases. CDR1 is SGHAT and CDR2 is FQNNGV in the germline V gene. The CDR3 has 16 amino acids. Germline trimming cut 6 bases from V and 1 base from J; bases unmatched to any gene: 12. The DNA for the CDR3 is TGTGCCAGCAGTCCCGTTCGTGGGAGGGGATCCTACGAGCAGTACTTC. This gives the protein CASSPVRGRGSYEQYF.

The chain combines TRBV3-1 (or the pseudogene TRBV3-2) with TRBJ1-1; the D gene is possibly TRBD1 (6 bases). CDR1 LGHDT and CDR2 YNNKEL come from the germline V gene (reference sequence). Trimming took off 6 bases at V and 2 bases at J, with 10 bases between the two ends. There are 13 residues in the CDR3. In nucleotides, the CDR3 is TGTGCCAGCAGATCACAGGGAAACACTGAAGCTTTCTTT. This gives the protein CASRSQGNTEAFF.

The rearrangement joins TRBV28 to TRBJ2-2, with a tentative D call TRBD2 (5 bases). The V gene's germline CDR1 is MDHEN and CDR2 SYDVKM. V was cut by 6 bases and J by 4 bases, with 9 bases left in between. CDR3 length: 13 residues. CDR3 DNA sequence: TGTGCCAGCAGCGGTAGCGTCACCGGGGAGCTGTTTTTT. It codes for CASSGSVTGELFF.

The chain combines TRBV10-3 with TRBJ1-1; possibly TRBD1 for D (5 bases). The CDR3 covers 13 residues. The V end was cut by 10 bases, the J end by 3 bases, with 15 bases between. The germline CDR1 and CDR2 sequences are ENHRY and SYGVKD. In DNA form, the CDR3 reads TGTGCCACCCTGCAGGGCTTAGACACTGAAGCTTTCTTT. It codes for CATLQGLDTEAFF.

The chain joins TRBV28 to TRBJ2-2; D gene unclear. CDR1 is MDHEN and CDR2 is SYDVKM in the germline V gene. The CDR3 is 14 amino acids. The V and J ends lost 4 bases and 5 bases respectively, with 11 bases between them. CDR3 in amino acids: CASSSRPGTGELFF. CDR3 in DNA: TGTGCCAGCAGTTCCAGACCGGGTACCGGGGAGCTGTTTTTT.

The chain carries TRBV27 and TRBJ1-5; no clear D gene. Germline CDR1 is MNHEY and CDR2 is SMNVEV (reference sequence). The V end lost 2 bases, the J end lost 0 bases, and 5 bases lay between the germline ends. There are 14 residues in the CDR3. The DNA for the CDR3 is TGTGCCAGCAGTTTAAGGTATAGCAATCAGCCCCAGCATTTT. This codes for CASSLRYSNQPQHF.